These 20 T cell receptor beta chains were all obtained from the same sample, sequenced in a study of response to subunit inactivated influenza vaccine. TCRdb redid the calling of the RT-PCR reads with MiXCR, one entry per CDR3 protein. The sample lists 600,000 to 850,000 distinct CDR3 sequences, 12% to 15% occurring once. The starting material was PBMCs from blood, obtained 14 to 15 days before vaccination. These receptors were taken from a man aged 50-59 years who received an inactivated influenza vaccine.

CDR3 in amino acids: CSARPGTVPETQYF. In nucleotides, the CDR3 is TGCAGTGCTAGACCGGGGACAGTACCGGAGACCCAGTACTTC. This sequence joins TRBV20-1 and TRBJ2-5, with 7 bases lining up with TRBD1. The CDR3 runs 14 residues. CDR1 and CDR2 (germline): DFQATT, SNEGSKA (reference sequence). V lost 2 bases, J lost 5 bases, and 8 bases stayed unmatched.

V is TRBV24-1 and J is TRBJ2-3; 9 bases map to TRBD2. J was trimmed by 3 bases and V by 9 bases; bases with no gene match: 6. Germline CDR1 and CDR2: KGHDR and SFDVKD. There are 14 residues in the CDR3. The chain's CDR3 is CATGRSGGTDTQYF. In DNA, the CDR3 is TGTGCCACCGGACGTAGCGGGGGAACAGATACGCAGTATTTT.

In DNA form, the CDR3 reads TGCGCCAGCATGCTAAAGGGACAGGGGATGGATACGCAGTATTTT. Protein product: CASMLKGQGMDTQYF. This chain joins TRBV5-1 and TRBJ2-3, with TRBD1 matching 10 bases. CDR1 and CDR2 from the germline V gene are SGHRS and YFSETQ. The CDR3 covers 15 residues. With V trimmed by 6 bases and J by 6 bases, 10 bases remained unmatched.

This clonotype has only a few counts. The chain couples TRBV4-3 to TRBJ2-7; D is undetermined. CDR1 and CDR2 from the germline V gene are LGHNA and YSLEER. The CDR3 loop spans 12 amino acids. V lost 4 bases and J lost 1, with 5 bases in between. The CDR3 sequence is CASSPVSYEQYF. The CDR3 nucleotides are TGCGCCAGCAGCCCGGTGTCCTACGAGCAGTACTTC.

This clonotype occurred a few times. The chain uses TRBV5-1 and TRBJ2-3, with 9 bases identical to TRBD2. Trimming removed 3 bases from V and 3 bases from J; junction bases left unmatched: 5. The germline gives CDR1 SGHRS, CDR2 YFSETQ. There are 15 residues in the CDR3. CDR3 nucleotide sequence: TGCGCCAGCAGCTCCGTAGCGGGAGCGACAGATACGCAGTATTTT. Translation: CASSSVAGATDTQYF.

The chain has TRBV18 and TRBJ1-1, with D possibly TRBD1 on 5 matching bases. Germline CDR1 is KGHSH and CDR2 is LQKENI. Trimming shortened V by 3 bases and J by 1 base, and 21 bases separated the two germline ends. This CDR3 is 18 amino acids long. The CDR3 loop reads CASSPSTVVTGGNTEAFF. DNA of the CDR3: TGTGCCAGCTCACCTTCGACAGTCGTCACGGGGGGGAACACTGAAGCTTTCTTT. Looking up the rest from reference TRBV18 and TRBJ1-1 gives the full variable domain: NAGVMQNPRHLVRRRGQEARLRCSPMKGHSHVYWYRQLPEEGLKFMVYLQKENIIDESGMPKERFSAEFPKEGPSILRIQQVVRGDSAAYFCASSPSTVVTGGNTEAFFGQGTRLTVV.

This chain joins TRBV4-2 and TRBJ1-3; maybe TRBD1 (6 bases). Germline V gene lookup returns CDR1 LGHNA and CDR2 YNFKEQ. V was trimmed by 2 bases and J by 4 bases, leaving 15 bases between them. The CDR3 spans 16 residues. CDR3 nucleotides: TGTGCCAGCAGCCAAAGTTCAGGGGCCGGGGGAAACACCATATATTTT. Translating gives CASSQSSGAGGNTIYF.

The chain employs TRBV7-9 and TRBJ2-7, with D perhaps matching TRBD1 or TRBD2 (5 bases each). The V and J ends lost 2 bases and 1 base respectively, with 15 bases between them. Germline-derived CDR1 and CDR2 are SEHNR and FQNEAQ (reference sequence). This CDR3 is built from 16 residues. The CDR3 region has the DNA TGTGCCAGCAGCTTACCCCCGGGACGCCAGTCCTACGAGCAGTACTTC. Translating gives CASSLPPGRQSYEQYF.

This chain links TRBV20-1 with TRBJ2-5, with a weak D call TRBD1 (6 bases). Germline V CDR1 and CDR2: DFQATT, SNEGSKA (reference sequence). Trimming cost V 0 bases and J 1 base, with 15 bases left between them. This CDR3 has 16 amino acids. This CDR3 is CSARDGTLGRQETQYF. In DNA, the CDR3 is TGCAGTGCTAGAGATGGGACACTCGGTCGCCAAGAGACCCAGTACTTC.

Concerning this clonotype: A junction end diverges from the germline sequence, so it may reflect a read error. The chain has TRBV7-2 and TRBJ2-2; TRBD2 agrees at 8 bases. The CDR3 consists of 15 residues. CDR1 and CDR2 (germline): SGHTA, FQGNSA. The CDR3 reads CASSPAGRETAELFF. The CDR3 DNA sequence: TGTGCCAGCAGCCCCGCCGGGAGGGAGACCGCGGAGCTGTTTTTT.

This clonotype was picked up a small number of times. A read error may be the cause here, since a much bigger clone is one base away. The rearrangement joins TRBV11-2 to TRBJ1-1; possibly TRBD1 for D (5 bases). The CDR3 is made up of 13 amino acids. Germline V gives CDR1 SGHAT, CDR2 FQNNGV. V was clipped by 1 base and J by 6 bases, with 9 bases between them. CDR3 in amino acids: CASSLGGGSEAFF. The CDR3 region has the DNA TGTGCCAGCAGCTTAGGGGGGGGGTCTGAAGCTTTCTTT.

This clonotype was recorded a few times. This sequence joins TRBV28 and TRBJ1-4; D remains ambiguous. The germline V gene encodes CDR1 MDHEN and CDR2 SYDVKM. The CDR3 extends over 13 amino acids. V lost 7 bases to trimming and J lost 8 bases, with 14 bases between them. This CDR3 is CASTPLLVEKLFF. Written as DNA, the CDR3 is TGTGCCAGCACCCCTCTTTTGGTCGAAAAACTGTTTTTT.

This clonotype was counted only a few times. V usage is TRBV29-1 and J usage is TRBJ1-2; weak D call: TRBD1 (5 bases). CDR1 and CDR2 from the germline V gene are SQVTM and ANQGSEA. The CDR3 has 13 residues. V was clipped by 5 bases and J by 4 bases, with 14 bases between them. CDR3 sequence reads: CSVQGWGIYGYTF. The DNA for the CDR3 is TGCAGCGTTCAGGGATGGGGCATCTATGGCTACACCTTC.

The table lists this clonotype with many counts. The rearrangement joins TRBV20-1 to TRBJ1-2; D gene uncertain. Germline V lookup: CDR1 DFQATT, CDR2 SNEGSKA (reference sequence). This CDR3 is 13 amino acids long. Trimming pared 6 bases from V and 8 bases from J, leaving 19 bases between. The chain's CDR3 is CSAPNRALNGYTF. DNA for the CDR3: TGCAGTGCGCCGAACCGGGCCTTGAACGGCTACACCTTC.

The chain uses TRBV4-2 and TRBJ2-3; 9 bases align to TRBD2. Trimming at V came to 0 bases and at J to 0 bases, leaving 4 bases not matched to a gene. Germline CDR1 and CDR2: LGHNA and YNFKEQ. This CDR3 has 17 residues. The CDR3 reads CASSQEGAGGSTDTQYF. For the CDR3, the DNA is TGTGCCAGCAGCCAAGAAGGGGCGGGGGGGAGCACAGATACGCAGTATTTT.

The genes are TRBV6-1 and TRBJ1-6, with D maybe TRBD1 (5 bases). The germline V gene has CDR1 MNHNS and CDR2 SASEGT. The CDR3 runs to 16 residues. Between the trimmed V and J ends, which lost 8 bases and 8 bases, there was a span of 22 bases. CDR3 loop: CASSSWGLLRDSPLHF. CDR3 in DNA: TGTGCCAGCTCATCTTGGGGGTTACTGCGGGATTCACCCCTCCACTTT.

This clonotype was detected a few times. The rearrangement links TRBV6-5 to TRBJ2-7; no clear D gene. CDR3 length: 14 amino acids. V gave up 2 bases and J gave up 4 bases, with 12 bases separating them. Germline assignment: CDR1 MNHEY and CDR2 SVGAGI. DNA of the CDR3: TGTGCCAGCAGTTACGGTGGGCAGATTTACGAGCAGTACTTC. Residues: CASSYGGQIYEQYF.

In DNA, the CDR3 is TGTGCCAGCAGTGGATACAGGGGATTTAACTACGAGCAGTACTTC. Its translation is CASSGYRGFNYEQYF. The chain uses TRBV28 and TRBJ2-7, with 7 bases matching TRBD1. CDR3 length: 15 residues. Germline V CDR1 and CDR2: MDHEN, SYDVKM. J was trimmed by 3 bases and V by 5 bases; bases with no gene match: 10.

This rearrangement joins TRBV5-1 to TRBJ2-1, with 12 bases matching TRBD2. The CDR3 has 19 amino acids. V lost 3 bases and J lost 4; bases outside the gene matches: 14. The germline V gene has CDR1 SGHRS and CDR2 YFSETQ. The CDR3 DNA is TGCGCCAGCAGCTCCGCTAGCGGGAGGGCCGAACCCTCTTACAATGAGCAGTTCTTC. It codes for CASSSASGRAEPSYNEQFF.

The genes are TRBV18 and TRBJ1-5; D is possibly TRBD1 (6 bases). Between the trimmed V and J ends, which lost 5 bases and 2 bases, there was a span of 19 bases. Germline-derived CDR1 and CDR2 are KGHSH and LQKENI. The length of the CDR3 is 17 residues. The CDR3 DNA reads TGTGCCAGCTCATCCTGGACAGCGAGCTCTGGCAATCAGCCCCAGCATTTT. Its protein product is CASSSWTASSGNQPQHF.